This T cell receptor beta chain was captured in a study of T cell changes during pregnancy in multiple sclerosis. TCRdb's copy holds only in-frame clones and misses some; the assay was immunoSEQ multiplex PCR. The sample has 65,000 to 80,000 clones; less than 95% are singletons. The CDR3 has 15 residues. V gave up 5 bases and J gave up 4 bases, with 17 bases separating them. Germline assignment: CDR1 SGHVS and CDR2 FQNEAQ. The chain joins TRBV7-8 to TRBJ1-2, with a weak D call TRBD1 (5 bases). The clonotype comes from a female donor with multiple sclerosis, enrolled in a pregnancy study. Material: peripheral blood, obtained in the third trimester of pregnancy. CDR3 in amino acids: CASSPMRGFGYGYTF. The CDR3 DNA sequence: TGTGCCAGCAGCCCAATGCGGGGGTTTGGCTATGGCTACACCTTC.